Only a few counts were recorded for the clone carrying this TCR beta chain. The sample originates from a study of CD8+ T cells in alopecia areata. Isolated RNA was reverse transcribed into cDNA used as the sequencing template. Sequenced by immunoSEQ multiplex PCR; TCRdb stores in-frame clones only, minus some. The table includes roughly 200,000 clones, roughly two fifths detected once. The CDR3 length is 15 residues. Germline assignment: CDR1 SGHRS and CDR2 YFSETQ. With 2 bases removed from V and 4 bases from J, the gap between germline ends came to 14 bases. Treatment described: oral pan-JAK inhibitor, 5-10 mg twice daily.

The chain combines TRBV5-1 with TRBJ2-3; D unclear. This sequence was found in a human donor with alopecia areata. The source was CD4+ T cells sorted from blood, collected at roughly week 30, from a patient treated with tofacitinib. The CDR3 loop reads CASSLRWGYADTQYF. The CDR3 region has the DNA TGCGCCAGCAGCTTAAGATGGGGTTACGCAGATACGCAGTATTTT.